The 3 T cell receptor beta chains presented below share a single source sample, sequenced in a study of T cells in women clearing cervical HPV infection. The repertoire was sequenced with immunoSEQ multiplex PCR; TCRdb's copy has only in-frame clones and lacks some. Its listing shows around 39,000 clones. The sequencing input was blood buffy coat. The receptor set was obtained from a woman aged 18-70 years with a cervical HPV16 infection that either progressed to CIN3+ or cleared (not recorded which).

About this clone itself: The DNA ends 3 residues before the CDR3 does, and the rest of the CDR3 is filled in from the germline J gene. The genes are TRBV28 and TRBJ2-5; the match to TRBD2 covers 8 bases. CDR3 size: 15 residues. The germline CDR1 and CDR2 sequences are MDHEN and SYDVKM. CDR3 in amino acids: CASSRRGSGIVTQYF. The CDR3 DNA, read in part, is TGTGCCAGCAGTCGCCGGGGTAGCGGGATAGTTACC.

In the case of this clone: The CDR3 goes on 3 residues after the read ends, and that part is filled in from the germline J gene. This rearrangement joins TRBV7-2 to TRBJ1-2; TRBD1 matches at 7 bases. The V and J ends lost 5 bases and 4 bases, in that order; junction bases with no gene match: 10. From germline, CDR1 is SGHTA and CDR2 FQGNSA. The CDR3 runs 15 residues. This chain's CDR3 is CASSTLDRPLYGYTF. The sequenced CDR3 bases are TGTGCCAGCAGCACCCTGGACAGGCCACTCTATGGC. Combining the CDR3 with reference TRBV7-2 and TRBJ1-2 gives the whole variable domain GAGVSQSPSNKVTEKGKDVELRCDPISGHTALYWYRQSLGQGLEFLIYFQGNSAPDKSGLPSDRFSAERTGGSVSTLTIQRTQQEDSAVYLCASSTLDRPLYGYTFGSGTRLTVV.

A note on this clone: The CDR3 end is not reached by the read, which stops 3 residues before it; the germline J gene fills it in. V usage is TRBV10-1 and J usage is TRBJ2-3, with 12 bases identical to TRBD2. The CDR3 runs to 16 residues. Trimming at V came to 4 bases and at J to 4 bases, leaving 6 bases not matched to a gene. Germline-derived CDR1 and CDR2 are WNHNN and SYGVQD (reference sequence). CDR3 sequence reads: CASSAPSGRGADTQYF. The covered CDR3 bases are TGCGCCAGCAGTGCGCCTAGCGGGAGGGGGGCAGATACG.